These 32 T cell receptor beta chains were all obtained from the same sample, sequenced in a study of T cells in Graves' hyperthyroidism and ophthalmopathy. Regions amplified from RNA transcripts were the TCR beta CDR3 regions. HTBI primers were the set used in a first-round RT-PCR of the TCR CDR3. One entry per CDR3 protein results from TCRdb running MiXCR on the multiplex PCR reads. Of around 520,000 distinct CDR3 sequences in the sample, around 15% are singletons; the top ten hold around 17%. The material sequenced was blood. These receptors were obtained from a young woman with Graves' hyperthyroidism.

There are a few counts of this clonotype. The chain has TRBV3-1 and TRBJ1-1, with 8 bases lining up with TRBD1. Germline CDR1 reads LGHDT; CDR2 reads YNNKEL (reference sequence). CDR3 size: 18 residues. V trimming: 4 bases; J trimming: 1 base; junction bases outside the gene matches: 14. The CDR3 DNA follows: TGTGCCAGCAGCCTCTCCAGGGGGCGCGAGAAGAGGAACACTGAAGCTTTCTTT. It encodes CASSLSRGREKRNTEAFF.

This clonotype was recorded at least ten times. The chain links TRBV27 to TRBJ2-1; the D gene is possibly TRBD2 (5 bases). This CDR3 is built from 13 residues. Trimming took off 3 bases at V and 6 bases at J, with 9 bases between the two ends. Germline CDR1 MNHEY, CDR2 SMNVEV (reference sequence). CDR3 residues: CASSFGGGNEQFF. In DNA form, the CDR3 reads TGTGCCAGCAGTTTCGGAGGAGGCAATGAGCAGTTCTTC.

This clonotype was picked up many times. The V call is TRBV11-1, the J call TRBJ2-6; TRBD2 matches at 7 bases. Germline CDR1 reads SGHAT; CDR2 reads FQDESV (reference sequence). The CDR3 totals 18 residues. The V and J ends lost 3 bases and 2 bases, in that order; junction bases with no gene match: 10. The CDR3 protein is CASSFAPVAGAGANVLTF. The CDR3 bases are TGTGCCAGCAGCTTTGCCCCAGTTGCGGGAGCTGGGGCCAACGTCCTGACTTTC.

The V gene is TRBV7-9, the J gene TRBJ2-3; TRBD1 is a possible D gene (6 bases). There are 15 residues in the CDR3. V was pared by 1 base and J by 0 bases, with 8 bases between. CDR1 is SEHNR and CDR2 is FQNEAQ in the germline V gene (reference sequence). The CDR3 is CASSLDGQSTDTQYF. The CDR3 DNA is TGTGCCAGCAGCTTAGATGGACAGAGCACAGATACGCAGTATTTT.

This clonotype was detected ten times or more. The chain is built from TRBV19 and TRBJ1-5; D might be TRBD1 (5 bases). With 7 bases removed from V and 0 bases from J, the gap between germline ends came to 13 bases. There are 15 residues in the CDR3. CDR1 LNHDA and CDR2 SQIVND come from the germline V gene (reference sequence). This CDR3 reads CASTDRLYSNQPQHF. The CDR3 DNA sequence: TGTGCCAGTACTGACAGACTATATAGCAATCAGCCCCAGCATTTT.

Written as DNA, the CDR3 is TGTGCCAGCAACACCAGGGGGAACTATGGCTACACCTTC. As protein: CASNTRGNYGYTF. The chain couples TRBV12-3 or TRBV12-4 to TRBJ1-2; TRBD1 agrees at 7 bases. The CDR3 covers 13 residues. V dropped 7 bases and J dropped 2; count of bases not matched to a gene: 4.

This clonotype has ten or more counts. V and J are TRBV5-1 and TRBJ1-1; D gene ambiguous. Germline values: CDR1 SGHRS, CDR2 YFSETQ. The CDR3 runs 14 residues. V was pared by 0 bases and J by 1 base, with 7 bases between. The CDR3 region has the DNA TGCGCCAGCAGCTTGGCTGCACAGAACACTGAAGCTTTCTTT. Residues: CASSLAAQNTEAFF.

V is TRBV27 and J is TRBJ2-6; D remains ambiguous. Looked up from germline, CDR1 is MNHEY and CDR2 is SMNVEV (reference sequence). The V and J ends lost 1 base and 0 bases respectively, with 10 bases between them. The CDR3 has 17 residues. The CDR3 loop reads CASSLWSGDSGANVLTF. As DNA, the CDR3 is TGTGCCAGCAGTTTATGGTCGGGTGACTCTGGGGCCAACGTCCTGACTTTC.

This clonotype was counted many times. The chain carries TRBV6-1 and TRBJ1-5, with 11 bases matching TRBD1. The length of the CDR3 is 16 residues. CDR1 is MNHNS, CDR2 SASEGT, per germline. The junction had 10 bases not matched to a gene; V was cut back by 6 bases and J by 6 bases. As DNA, the CDR3 is TGTGCCAGCAGCACCTACGGGACAGGGGGTGCTCAGCCCCAGCATTTT. This sequence encodes CASSTYGTGGAQPQHF.

This clonotype has at least ten counts. The genes are TRBV6-1 and TRBJ2-1, with D perhaps matching TRBD2 (7 bases). From germline, CDR1 is MNHNS and CDR2 SASEGT. The CDR3 length is 15 residues. Trimming shortened V by 5 bases and J by 1 base, and 12 bases separated the two germline ends. Here the CDR3 reads CASSYAGASYNEQFF. In DNA, the CDR3 is TGTGCCAGCAGTTACGCGGGGGCGTCCTACAATGAGCAGTTCTTC.

The chain employs TRBV29-1 and TRBJ1-5; D is possibly TRBD1 (5 bases). CDR3 length: 16 amino acids. The V end lost 1 base, the J end lost 1 base, and 14 bases lay between the germline ends. Germline assignment: CDR1 SQVTM and CDR2 ANQGSEA. The chain's CDR3 is CSVEGGKTISNQPQHF. CDR3 nucleotide sequence: TGCAGCGTTGAAGGGGGCAAGACCATAAGCAATCAGCCCCAGCATTTT.

This clonotype occurred many times. The chain links TRBV6-6 to TRBJ2-7; TRBD2 agrees at 9 bases. CDR1 and CDR2 (germline): MNHNY, SVGAGI (reference sequence). The CDR3 totals 15 residues. Germline trimming cut 2 bases from V and 2 bases from J; bases unmatched to any gene: 4. CDR3 DNA sequence: TGTGCCAGCAGTTACGGTAGCGGGAGCCCCTACGAGCAGTACGTC. Translation: CASSYGSGSPYEQYV.

This clonotype appeared many times. As DNA, the CDR3 is TGCAGTGCTTGGGTGCCAAGGGACTCCTACGAGCAGTACTTC. Translating it yields CSAWVPRDSYEQYF. The chain is built from TRBV20-1 and TRBJ2-7; D is uncertain. The germline gives CDR1 DFQATT, CDR2 SNEGSKA (reference sequence). This CDR3 is 14 amino acids long. V was trimmed by 5 bases and J by 0 bases, leaving 14 bases between them.

This clonotype was picked up many times. The rearrangement links TRBV11-3 to TRBJ1-1, with 7 bases that match TRBD1. The CDR3 runs 14 residues. The V and J ends lost 0 bases and 8 bases, in that order; junction bases with no gene match: 6. Looked up from germline, CDR1 is SGHNT and CDR2 is YENEEA. The CDR3 nucleotides read TGTGCCAGCAGCTTAGATCGGGACAGCTCAGAAGCTTTCTTT. This codes for CASSLDRDSSEAFF.

This clonotype was observed many times. The chain employs TRBV20-1 and TRBJ1-6; no definite D call. The germline V gene encodes CDR1 DFQATT and CDR2 SNEGSKA (reference sequence). The CDR3 length is 16 residues. V was shortened by 1 base and J by 6 bases, with 16 bases between the two germline ends. DNA for the CDR3: TGCAGTGCTAGAGGCCGGAGTCCCATGGTTAATTCACCCCTCCACTTT. Translated: CSARGRSPMVNSPLHF.

This clonotype was seen repeatedly, ten times or more. This chain links TRBV19 with TRBJ1-2; possibly TRBD1 for D (5 bases). The CDR3 loop spans 14 amino acids. The germline V gene encodes CDR1 LNHDA and CDR2 SQIVND (reference sequence). Deletions cut 1 base from V and 8 bases from J, with 14 bases between. The CDR3 nucleotides read TGTGCCAGTAGTATAGTGGAAGAGGGGAGCGGCTACACCTTC. It encodes CASSIVEEGSGYTF.

V gene TRBV11-2 combines with J gene TRBJ2-1; the match to TRBD2 covers 9 bases. Germline loops: CDR1 SGHAT, CDR2 FQNNGV. Unmatched junction bases numbered 12, after V lost 5 bases and J lost 4 bases. CDR3 size: 17 residues. This CDR3 reads CASSLPAAGGLYNEQFF. CDR3 coding DNA: TGTGCCAGCAGCCTCCCGGCTGCGGGAGGGCTTTACAATGAGCAGTTCTTC. The full variable domain, in which reference TRBV11-2 and TRBJ2-1 provide the parts outside the CDR3, is EAGVAQSPRYKIIEKRQSVAFWCNPISGHATLYWYQQILGQGPKLLIQFQNNGVVDDSQLPKDRFSAERLKGVDSTLKIQPAKLEDSAVYLCASSLPAAGGLYNEQFFGPGTRLTVL.

This clonotype was counted ten times or more. The chain uses TRBV7-9 and TRBJ2-1, with unresolved D. The CDR3 has 15 residues. The germline CDR1 and CDR2 sequences are SEHNR and FQNEAQ (reference sequence). V was shortened by 2 bases and J by 0 bases, with 8 bases between the two germline ends. The CDR3, as DNA: TGTGCCAGCAGCTTACTGCGAGGCTCCTACAATGAGCAGTTCTTC. This sequence encodes CASSLLRGSYNEQFF.

The rearrangement joins TRBV28 to TRBJ1-2; TRBD1 might be the D (5 bases). The CDR3 totals 11 residues. V lost 4 bases and J 9 bases, leaving 9 bases between the germline ends. Germline V CDR1 and CDR2: MDHEN, SYDVKM. CDR3 sequence reads: CASSSGFSYTF. CDR3 DNA: TGTGCCAGCAGTTCAGGGTTCAGCTACACCTTC.

This CDR3 reads CASTGTSGSLVQFF. CDR3 bases: TGTGCCAGCACCGGGACTAGCGGGAGTCTGGTGCAGTTCTTC. This chain links TRBV6-2 or TRBV6-3 with TRBJ2-1; 14 positions agree with TRBD2. Germline loops: CDR1 MNHEY, CDR2 SVGEGT. CDR3 length: 14 amino acids. V shed 7 bases, J shed 12 bases, and the junction held 8 bases outside the gene matches.

Many counts were recorded for this clonotype. This chain uses TRBV27 with TRBJ1-1; no firm D call. There are 15 residues in the CDR3. V gave up 5 bases and J gave up 5 bases, with 18 bases separating them. Germline loops: CDR1 MNHEY, CDR2 SMNVEV (reference sequence). CDR3 residues: CASSTRWGVGTEAFF. In DNA form, the CDR3 reads TGTGCCAGCAGTACCCGATGGGGAGTGGGGACTGAAGCTTTCTTT.

This clonotype has more than one count but fewer than ten. The rearrangement uses TRBV28 and TRBJ2-7; D unresolved. Germline-derived CDR1 and CDR2 are MDHEN and SYDVKM. V was clipped by 4 bases and J by 5 bases, with 9 bases between them. This CDR3 region has 12 residues. CDR3 region: CASSSSDDEQYF. In nucleotides, the CDR3 is TGTGCCAGCAGTTCCAGCGACGACGAGCAGTACTTC.

This clonotype was detected ten times or more. The chain links TRBV3-1 to TRBJ1-2; TRBD1 agrees at 8 bases. The length of the CDR3 is 15 residues. Germline V lookup: CDR1 LGHDT, CDR2 YNNKEL (reference sequence). With V trimmed by 3 bases and J by 6 bases, 9 bases remained unmatched. The CDR3 bases are TGTGCCAGCAGCCATCCGACAGGGGCGAGCCATGGCTACACCTTC. Translated, it gives CASSHPTGASHGYTF.

This clonotype showed up just a few times. This chain joins TRBV10-3 and TRBJ2-5; 10 nucleotides agree with TRBD2. The V segment lost 0 bases and the J segment 5 bases; nucleotides outside the gene matches: 3. The CDR3 has 15 residues. Germline loops: CDR1 ENHRY, CDR2 SYGVKD. The CDR3 here is CAISESRLAGETQYF. In DNA form, the CDR3 reads TGTGCCATCAGTGAGTCGAGACTAGCGGGCGAGACCCAGTACTTC.

This clonotype is a singleton in its sample. Mismatch with germline at one junction end may stem from a read error. The genes are TRBV13 and TRBJ2-7; D not resolved. This CDR3 is 14 amino acids long. Per the germline V gene, CDR1 is PRHDT and CDR2 is FYEKMQ (reference sequence). The CDR3 sequence is CASSQDGSPYEQYF. The CDR3 bases are TGCGCCAGCAGCCAAGATGGCAGCCCCTACGAGCAGTACTTC.

The table lists this clonotype with many counts. This rearrangement joins TRBV4-1 to TRBJ1-5; D gene unclear. The CDR3 runs 14 residues. Trimming left V 4 bases short and J 1 base short, with 8 bases between. Germline-derived CDR1 and CDR2 are MGHRA and YSYEKL. The CDR3 is CASSPMGSNQPQHF. Here the CDR3 DNA reads TGCGCCAGCAGCCCCATGGGGAGCAATCAGCCCCAGCATTTT.

In regard to this clonotype: A much larger clonotype is one base distant, so this may be a read error. V is TRBV27 and J is TRBJ2-1; D not certain. The CDR3 has 13 amino acids. CDR1 and CDR2 (germline): MNHEY, SMNVEV (reference sequence). The CDR3 sequence is CVSSLSANNEQFF. DNA of the CDR3: TGTGTCAGCAGTTTATCTGCAAACAATGAGCAGTTCTTC.

Many counts were recorded for this clonotype. The chain links TRBV24-1 to TRBJ2-1, with 12 nucleotides matching TRBD2. Germline V CDR1 and CDR2: KGHDR, SFDVKD. V was clipped by 3 bases and J by 9 bases; unmatched bases: 11. CDR3 size: 17 residues. In DNA, the CDR3 is TGTGCCACCAGTGATCCTGACGGACTAGCGGGACGGGGTGAGCAGTTCTTC. Residues: CATSDPDGLAGRGEQFF.

This clonotype appeared a few times. The J gene is TRBJ2-7, the V gene TRBV20-1; TRBD1 or TRBD2 may be the D gene (5 bases each). Germline V gene lookup returns CDR1 DFQATT and CDR2 SNEGSKA (reference sequence). CDR3 length: 17 residues. V lost 2 bases and J 2 bases, leaving 22 bases between the germline ends. Here the CDR3 reads CSARPPLAPRGAYEQYF. CDR3 sequence (DNA): TGCAGTGCTAGACCTCCCCTGGCCCCTAGAGGGGCCTACGAGCAGTACTTC.

The rearrangement joins TRBV6-1 to TRBJ2-1, with TRBD2 matching over 10 bases. V shed 8 bases and J 7 bases; nucleotides not matched to a gene: 14. Germline V CDR1 and CDR2: MNHNS, SASEGT. The CDR3 consists of 16 residues. The CDR3 sequence is CASRGGWKREGNEQFF. The CDR3 DNA reads as TGTGCCAGCCGAGGGGGGTGGAAGCGGGAGGGAAATGAGCAGTTCTTC.

The sample holds a few counts of this clonotype. CDR3 loop: CASSGISDRGSYEQYF. DNA for the CDR3: TGTGCCAGTAGTGGCATCTCGGACAGGGGTTCCTACGAGCAGTACTTC. This chain joins TRBV19 and TRBJ2-7; 9 bases align to TRBD1. The junction had 9 bases not matched to a gene; V was cut back by 5 bases and J by 1 base. The CDR3 covers 16 residues. Germline V CDR1 and CDR2: LNHDA, SQIVND (reference sequence).

This clonotype showed up many times. The genes are TRBV4-2 and TRBJ2-1; 11 bases agree with TRBD2. The CDR3 sequence is 14 residues long. Germline V gene sequence: CDR1 LGHNA, CDR2 YNFKEQ. V trimming: 4 bases; J trimming: 6 bases; junction bases outside the gene matches: 2. The CDR3 loop is CASSRTSGFNEQFF. CDR3 in DNA: TGTGCCAGCAGCCGGACTAGCGGGTTCAATGAGCAGTTCTTC.